These 10 T cell receptor beta chains were sequenced from one sample in a study of regulatory T cells in long-lasting Graves disease. Arm-PCR with iRepertoire HTBI primers amplified the CDR3 regions for these TCR beta libraries. MiXCR, run by TCRdb on the multiplex PCR reads, gives a single entry per CDR3 protein. The repertoire holds approximately 470,000 distinct CDR3 sequences, with around 15% as singletons. Noted time point: newly diagnosed GD, antithyroid drugs for less than 3 months. PBMCs provided the RNA from which the TCR library was made. These data also formed part of another study, on T cells in Graves' hyperthyroidism and ophthalmopathy.

The specimen comprised peripheral blood mononuclear cells (PBMCs), sampled at new diagnosis, from a patient treated with antithyroid drugs. The receptors were sampled from a man aged 35 to 55 with Graves disease.

The chain couples TRBV4-1 to TRBJ2-7; 9 nucleotides align to TRBD2. V was clipped by 0 bases and J by 0 bases; unmatched bases: 9. Germline lookup yields CDR1 MGHRA and CDR2 YSYEKL. This CDR3 spans 18 amino acids. The CDR3 nucleotides read TGCGCCAGCAGCCAAGAAAATCCGGCTAGCGGGAACTCCTACGAGCAGTACTTC. It is translated as CASSQENPASGNSYEQYF.

The gene calls are TRBV15 and TRBJ2-2; 15 nucleotides match TRBD2. Trimming removed 4 bases from V and 4 bases from J; junction bases left unmatched: 10. This CDR3 spans 19 amino acids. CDR1 is LNHNV and CDR2 is YYDKDF in the germline V gene (reference sequence). CDR3 DNA: TGTGCCACCAGCACCTATGGACTAGCGGGAGGGGCGGGCACCGGGGAGCTGTTTTTT. Translation gives CATSTYGLAGGAGTGELFF.

As regards this clonotype: A single base is all that separates this from a far larger clone, so a read error is likely. The chain has TRBV11-2 and TRBJ1-1, with D unclear. The V gene's germline CDR1 is SGHAT and CDR2 FQNNGV. This CDR3 has 12 amino acids. The CDR3 is CASSDDFTGAFF. CDR3 DNA sequence: TGTGCCAGCAGTGATGATTTCACTGGAGCTTTCTTT.

This clonotype has only a few counts. The chain links TRBV28 to TRBJ2-7; 7 nucleotides align to TRBD1. The CDR3 covers 15 residues. V lost 5 bases and J lost 0; bases outside the gene matches: 7. From germline, CDR1 is MDHEN and CDR2 SYDVKM. CDR3 protein: CASSNRGTFSYEQYF. CDR3 coding DNA: TGTGCCAGCAGTAACAGGGGAACTTTCTCCTACGAGCAGTACTTC. Full variable domain (outside the CDR3, taken from reference TRBV28 and TRBJ2-7): DVKVTQSSRYLVKRTGEKVFLECVQDMDHENMFWYRQDPGLGLRLIYFSYDVKMKEKGDIPEGYSVSREKKERFSLILESASTNQTSMYLCASSNRGTFSYEQYFGPGTRLTVT.

This clonotype was counted ten times or more. The gene calls are TRBV2 and TRBJ2-7, with D possibly TRBD2 on 6 matching bases. V shed 5 bases and J shed 7 bases, with 18 bases lying between them. This CDR3 has 14 amino acids. CDR1 is SNHLY, CDR2 FYNNEI, per germline. DNA for the CDR3: TGTGCCAGCAGTCCGGGACGGGGGATGTATGAGCAGTACTTC. Encoded protein: CASSPGRGMYEQYF.

The V call is TRBV10-3, the J call TRBJ1-4; no definite D call. This CDR3 contains 13 residues. From germline, CDR1 is ENHRY and CDR2 SYGVKD. V was cut by 8 bases and J by 4 bases, with 11 bases left in between. The CDR3 spells CAIAAQHNEKLFF. In DNA, the CDR3 is TGTGCCATCGCGGCCCAGCATAATGAAAAACTGTTTTTT.

Many counts were recorded for this clonotype. The chain recombines TRBV2 with TRBJ1-5, with D possibly TRBD1 on 5 matching bases. The ends were cut back, 7 bases at V and 7 bases at J, with 11 bases in the middle. This CDR3 contains 12 residues. Per germline, CDR1 SNHLY and CDR2 FYNNEI. The CDR3 region is CASTRDGQPQHF. As DNA, the CDR3 is TGTGCCAGCACCCGGGACGGCCAGCCCCAGCATTTT. The full variable domain, its missing parts supplied by reference TRBV2 and TRBJ1-5, is EPEVTQTPSHQVTQMGQEVILRCVPISNHLYFYWYRQILGQKVEFLVSFYNNEISEKSEIFDDQFSVERPDGSNFTLKIRSTKLEDSAMYFCASTRDGQPQHFGDGTRLSIL.

This clonotype appeared a few times. The rearrangement uses TRBV25-1 and TRBJ2-3; 12 positions match TRBD2. Germline V gene data show CDR1 as MGHDK and CDR2 as SYGVNS. This CDR3 region has 16 residues. The junction had 6 bases not matched to a gene; V was cut back by 3 bases and J by 5 bases. The CDR3 coding sequence is TGTGCCAGCAGTGAGACTAGCGGGGGACACCTAGATACGCAGTATTTT. It is translated as CASSETSGGHLDTQYF.

This clonotype has just a few counts. V usage is TRBV24-1 and J usage is TRBJ2-2; TRBD2 matches 12 bases. This CDR3 has 17 residues. J gave up 4 bases and V 4 bases, and 6 bases lay outside the gene matches. The germline gives CDR1 KGHDR, CDR2 SFDVKD. The CDR3, as DNA: TGTGCCACCAGTGACCCCGCTAGCGGGAGGGGCACCGGGGAGCTGTTTTTT. It is translated as CATSDPASGRGTGELFF.

This clonotype was seen many times. V is TRBV3-1 and J is TRBJ2-1, with 10 bases that match TRBD2. The trim removed 0 bases at V and 4 bases at J, leaving 6 bases unmatched. This CDR3 region has 17 residues. The germline V gene has CDR1 LGHDT and CDR2 YNNKEL (reference sequence). The DNA for the CDR3 is TGTGCCAGCAGCCAAGATGGGCGACTAGCGGGTTACAATGAGCAGTTCTTC. Translated, it gives CASSQDGRLAGYNEQFF.